The clone carrying this TCR beta chain was recorded many times. This sample is drawn from a study of T cells in Graves' hyperthyroidism and ophthalmopathy. The germline CDR1 and CDR2 sequences are SEHNR and FQNEAQ (reference sequence). The J segment lost 2 bases and the V segment lost 5 bases, leaving 8 bases of the junction unmatched. CDR3 length equals 15 residues. Amplified TCR beta CDR3 regions derived from RNA transcripts. The HTBI primer set was used in a first-round RT-PCR of the TCR CDR3. In TCRdb, the multiplex PCR reads were re-called with MiXCR into one record per CDR3 protein. There are 300,000 to 400,000 distinct CDR3 sequences in the sample; roughly a fifth occur only once, and 50% lies in the top ten.

The sequence derives from a woman in her 50s with Graves' hyperthyroidism. The chain couples TRBV7-9 to TRBJ2-5; TRBD2 agrees at 7 bases. The sample comprised blood. In DNA form, the CDR3 reads TGTGCCAGCAGCAGACGGGGGACTACTCAAGAGACCCAGTACTTC. Its translation is CASSRRGTTQETQYF.